This T cell receptor (beta chain) came from a study of T cell repertoires in cytomegalovirus infection. The V and J ends lost 1 base and 4 bases, in that order; junction bases with no gene match: 2. Germline CDR1 LGHNT, CDR2 FRNRAP. The CDR3 totals 15 residues. One entry per CDR3 protein, called by TCRdb with MiXCR from the reads. The sample includes about 400,000 distinct CDR3 sequences, just under 35% seen only once; the top ten take approximately 15%. This clonotype was seen a handful of times. Antigen specificity is unknown. Study outcomes and limitations: In two of eight donors, the top clonotype was HLA-C-restricted CMV-specific. There were carriers of CMV plus the relevant HLA, and cumulative public TCR beta family frequency identified them.

The material was cultured PBMCs, obtained from culture after CMV antigen stimulation. The source of this sequence is a human donor in good health (CMV status not recorded). Some clones in this sample may be carry-over from other donors' samples. The chain joins TRBV12-5 to TRBJ2-1; 9 nucleotides line up with TRBD2. Here the CDR3 DNA reads TGTGCTAGTGGTTTGGGGAGCGGGAGGTACAATGAGCAGTTCTTC. It codes for CASGLGSGRYNEQFF.